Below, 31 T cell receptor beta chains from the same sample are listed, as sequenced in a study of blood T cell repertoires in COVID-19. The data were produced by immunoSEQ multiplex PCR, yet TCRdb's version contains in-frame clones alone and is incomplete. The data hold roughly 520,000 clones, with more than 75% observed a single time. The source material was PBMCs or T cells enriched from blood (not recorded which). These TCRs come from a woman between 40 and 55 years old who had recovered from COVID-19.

The CDR3 coding sequence is TGTGCCAGCAACCGACAGGGGTGGGACACTGAAGCTTTCTTT. As protein: CASNRQGWDTEAFF. The chain uses TRBV2 and TRBJ1-1, with 8 bases aligning to TRBD1. The CDR3 totals 14 residues. Germline values: CDR1 SNHLY, CDR2 FYNNEI. With 7 bases clipped from V and 3 bases from J, the junction kept 7 bases outside the gene matches.

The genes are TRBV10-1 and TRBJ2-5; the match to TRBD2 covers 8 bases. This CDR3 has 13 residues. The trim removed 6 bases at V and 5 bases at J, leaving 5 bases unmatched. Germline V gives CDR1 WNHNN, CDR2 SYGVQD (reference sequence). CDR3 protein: CASSAGLDETQYF. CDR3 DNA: TGCGCCAGCAGCGCGGGACTAGATGAGACCCAGTACTTC.

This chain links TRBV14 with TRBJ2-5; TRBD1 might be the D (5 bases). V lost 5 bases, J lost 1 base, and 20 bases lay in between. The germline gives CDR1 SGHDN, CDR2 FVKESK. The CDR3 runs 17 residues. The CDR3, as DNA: TGTGCCAGCAGCTCCAAGATGGTACAGGTGGGCCAAGAGACCCAGTACTTC. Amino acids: CASSSKMVQVGQETQYF.

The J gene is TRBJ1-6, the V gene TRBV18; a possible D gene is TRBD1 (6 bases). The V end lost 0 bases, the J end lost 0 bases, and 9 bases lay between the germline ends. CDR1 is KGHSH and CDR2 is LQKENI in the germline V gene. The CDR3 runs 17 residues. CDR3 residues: CASSPPGHNSYNSPLHF. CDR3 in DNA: TGTGCCAGCTCACCACCGGGACACAACTCCTATAATTCACCCCTCCACTTT.

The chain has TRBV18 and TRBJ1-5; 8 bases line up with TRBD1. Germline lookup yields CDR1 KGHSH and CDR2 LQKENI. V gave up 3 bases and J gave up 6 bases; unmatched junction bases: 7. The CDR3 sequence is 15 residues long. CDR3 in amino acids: CASSPGQAGSQPQHF. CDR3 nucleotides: TGTGCCAGCTCACCGGGACAGGCTGGTAGTCAGCCCCAGCATTTT.

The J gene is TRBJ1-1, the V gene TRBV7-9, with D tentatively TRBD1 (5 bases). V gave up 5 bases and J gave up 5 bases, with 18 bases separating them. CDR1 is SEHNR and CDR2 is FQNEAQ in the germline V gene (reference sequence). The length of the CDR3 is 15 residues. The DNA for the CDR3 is TGTGCCAGCAGCAAACCGGGGGAAAGTCGGACTGAAGCTTTCTTT. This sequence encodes CASSKPGESRTEAFF.

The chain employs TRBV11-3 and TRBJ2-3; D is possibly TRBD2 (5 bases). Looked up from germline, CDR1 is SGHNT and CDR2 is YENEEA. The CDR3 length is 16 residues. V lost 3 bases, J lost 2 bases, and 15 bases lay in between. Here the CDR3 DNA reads TGTGCCAGCAGCTTCGGACCTCCGGGGTCCACAGATACGCAGTATTTT. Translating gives CASSFGPPGSTDTQYF.

The CDR3 DNA reads TGTGCCAGCAGCCCGGGAGCGGGGACGCAGTATTTT. Protein sequence: CASSPGAGTQYF. The gene calls are TRBV7-9 and TRBJ2-3, with TRBD2 matching 7 bases. This CDR3 comprises 12 residues. With V trimmed by 5 bases and J by 9 bases, 5 bases remained unmatched. Germline assignment: CDR1 SEHNR and CDR2 FQNEAQ (reference sequence).

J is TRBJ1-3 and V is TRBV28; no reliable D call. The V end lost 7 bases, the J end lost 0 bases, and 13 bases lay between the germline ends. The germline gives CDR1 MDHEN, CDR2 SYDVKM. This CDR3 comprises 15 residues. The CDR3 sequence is CASIPPKSSGNTIYF. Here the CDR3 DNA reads TGTGCCAGCATCCCGCCGAAGAGCTCTGGAAACACCATATATTTT.

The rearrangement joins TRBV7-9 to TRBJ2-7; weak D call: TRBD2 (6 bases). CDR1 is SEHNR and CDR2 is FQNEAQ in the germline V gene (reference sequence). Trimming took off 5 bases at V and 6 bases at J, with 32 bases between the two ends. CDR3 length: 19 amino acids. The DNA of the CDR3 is TGTGCCAGCAGCCCAACGGGAGCTAGCAGAAGACCAGATCCCCCCGAGCAGTACTTC. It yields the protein CASSPTGASRRPDPPEQYF.

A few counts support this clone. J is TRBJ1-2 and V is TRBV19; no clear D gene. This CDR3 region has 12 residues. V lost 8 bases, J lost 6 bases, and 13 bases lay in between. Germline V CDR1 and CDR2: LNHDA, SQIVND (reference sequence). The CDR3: CASGPPTNGYTF. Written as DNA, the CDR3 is TGTGCCAGTGGCCCCCCGACAAATGGCTACACCTTC.

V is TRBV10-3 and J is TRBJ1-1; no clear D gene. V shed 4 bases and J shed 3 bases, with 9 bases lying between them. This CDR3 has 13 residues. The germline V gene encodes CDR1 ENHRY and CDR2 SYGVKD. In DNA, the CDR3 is TGTGCCATCAGTGTGGATCGGGACACTGAAGCTTTCTTT. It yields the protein CAISVDRDTEAFF.

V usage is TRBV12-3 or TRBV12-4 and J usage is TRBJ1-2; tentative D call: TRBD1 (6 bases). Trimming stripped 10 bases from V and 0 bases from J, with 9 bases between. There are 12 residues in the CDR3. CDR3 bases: TGTGCCACCACAGGGCCTAACTATGGCTACACCTTC. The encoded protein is CATTGPNYGYTF.

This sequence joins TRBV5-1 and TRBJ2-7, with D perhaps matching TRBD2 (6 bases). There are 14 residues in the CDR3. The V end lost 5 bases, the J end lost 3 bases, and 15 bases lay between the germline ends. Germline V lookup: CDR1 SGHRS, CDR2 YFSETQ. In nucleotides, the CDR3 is TGCGCCAGCAGTGGGGGAGGCGGCCACTACGAGCAGTACTTC. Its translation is CASSGGGGHYEQYF.

The CDR3 is CASSQTGRKGDEQFF. CDR3 in DNA: TGCGCCAGCAGCCAGACCGGGAGGAAGGGCGATGAGCAGTTCTTC. The chain links TRBV5-1 to TRBJ2-1; 7 bases are shared with TRBD2. This CDR3 is 15 amino acids long. Germline lookup yields CDR1 SGHRS and CDR2 YFSETQ. With V trimmed by 4 bases and J by 8 bases, 12 bases remained unmatched. The variable domain in full, with the rest retrieved from reference TRBV5-1 and TRBJ2-1, is KAGVTQTPRYLIKTRGQQVTLSCSPISGHRSVSWYQQTPGQGLQFLFEYFSETQRNKGNFPGRFSGRQFSNSRSEMNVSTLELGDSALYLCASSQTGRKGDEQFFGPGTRLTVL.

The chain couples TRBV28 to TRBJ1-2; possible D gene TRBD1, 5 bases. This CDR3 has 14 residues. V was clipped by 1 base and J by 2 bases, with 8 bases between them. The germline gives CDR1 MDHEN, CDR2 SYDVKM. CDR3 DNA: TGTGCCAGCAGTTTATATGGGGCCAACTATGGCTACACCTTC. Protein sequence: CASSLYGANYGYTF.

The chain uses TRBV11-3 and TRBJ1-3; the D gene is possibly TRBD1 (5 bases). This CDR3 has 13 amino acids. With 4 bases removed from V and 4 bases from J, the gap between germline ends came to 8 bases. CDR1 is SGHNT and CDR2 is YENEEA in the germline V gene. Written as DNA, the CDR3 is TGTGCCAGCAGCTCACGACAGGGAAACACCATATATTTT. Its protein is CASSSRQGNTIYF.

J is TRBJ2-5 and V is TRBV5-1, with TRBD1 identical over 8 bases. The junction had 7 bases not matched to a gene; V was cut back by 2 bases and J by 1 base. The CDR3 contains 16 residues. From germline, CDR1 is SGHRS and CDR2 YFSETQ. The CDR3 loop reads CASSFSPGGPQETQYF. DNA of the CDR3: TGCGCCAGCAGCTTCAGTCCAGGGGGCCCCCAAGAGACCCAGTACTTC. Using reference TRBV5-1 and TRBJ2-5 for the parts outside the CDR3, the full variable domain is KAGVTQTPRYLIKTRGQQVTLSCSPISGHRSVSWYQQTPGQGLQFLFEYFSETQRNKGNFPGRFSGRQFSNSRSEMNVSTLELGDSALYLCASSFSPGGPQETQYFGPGTRLLVL.

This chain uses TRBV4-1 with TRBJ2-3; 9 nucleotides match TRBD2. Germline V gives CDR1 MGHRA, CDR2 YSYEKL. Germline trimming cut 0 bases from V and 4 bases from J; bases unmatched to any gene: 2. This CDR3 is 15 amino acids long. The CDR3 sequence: CASSQDAGGADTQYF. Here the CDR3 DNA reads TGCGCCAGCAGCCAAGATGCGGGAGGGGCAGATACGCAGTATTTT.

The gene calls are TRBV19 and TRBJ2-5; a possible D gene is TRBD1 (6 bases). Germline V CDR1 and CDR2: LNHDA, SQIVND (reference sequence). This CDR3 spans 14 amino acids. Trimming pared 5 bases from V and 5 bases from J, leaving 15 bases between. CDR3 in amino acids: CASSWGQAGETQYF. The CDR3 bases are TGTGCCAGTAGTTGGGGACAAGCTGGGGAGACCCAGTACTTC. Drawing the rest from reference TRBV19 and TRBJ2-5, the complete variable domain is DGGITQSPKYLFRKEGQNVTLSCEQNLNHDAMYWYRQDPGQGLRLIYYSQIVNDFQKGDIAEGYSVSREKKESFPLTVTSAQKNPTAFYLCASSWGQAGETQYFGPGTRLLVL.

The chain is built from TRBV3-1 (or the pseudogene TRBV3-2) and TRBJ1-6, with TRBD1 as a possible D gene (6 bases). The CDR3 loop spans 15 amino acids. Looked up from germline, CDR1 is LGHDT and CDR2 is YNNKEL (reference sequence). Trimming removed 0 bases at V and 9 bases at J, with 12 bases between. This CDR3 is CASSQDQGSVSPLHF. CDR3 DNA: TGTGCCAGCAGCCAAGATCAGGGGTCGGTTTCACCCCTCCACTTT.

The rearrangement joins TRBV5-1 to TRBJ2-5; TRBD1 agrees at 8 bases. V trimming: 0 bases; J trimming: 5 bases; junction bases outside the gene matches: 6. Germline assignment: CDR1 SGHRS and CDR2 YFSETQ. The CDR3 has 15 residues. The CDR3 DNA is TGCGCCAGCAGCTTGGGACAGGGGACAGCGGAGACCCAGTACTTC. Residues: CASSLGQGTAETQYF.

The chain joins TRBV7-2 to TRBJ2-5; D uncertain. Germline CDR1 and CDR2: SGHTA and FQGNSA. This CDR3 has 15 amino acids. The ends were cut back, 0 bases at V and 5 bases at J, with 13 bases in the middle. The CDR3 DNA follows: TGTGCCAGCAGCTTAGCGACGGGTGGTTTTGAGACCCAGTACTTC. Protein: CASSLATGGFETQYF.

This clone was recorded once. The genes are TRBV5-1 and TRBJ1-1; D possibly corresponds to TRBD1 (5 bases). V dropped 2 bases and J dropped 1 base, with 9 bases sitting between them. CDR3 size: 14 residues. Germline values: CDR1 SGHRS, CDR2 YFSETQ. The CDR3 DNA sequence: TGCGCCAGCAGCTTAACAGGCCCGAACACTGAAGCTTTCTTT. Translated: CASSLTGPNTEAFF.

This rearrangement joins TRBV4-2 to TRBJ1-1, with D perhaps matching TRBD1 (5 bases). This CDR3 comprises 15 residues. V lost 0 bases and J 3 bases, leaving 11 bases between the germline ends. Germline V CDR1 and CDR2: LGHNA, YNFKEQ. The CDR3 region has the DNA TGTGCCAGCAGCCAAGAGGGGGGTAGGGACACTGAAGCTTTCTTT. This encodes CASSQEGGRDTEAFF.

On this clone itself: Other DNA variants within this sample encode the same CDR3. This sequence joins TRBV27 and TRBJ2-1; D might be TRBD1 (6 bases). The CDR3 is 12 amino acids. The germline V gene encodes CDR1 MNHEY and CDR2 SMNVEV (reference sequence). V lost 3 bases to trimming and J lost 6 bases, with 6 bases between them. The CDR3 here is CASSFRGNEQFF. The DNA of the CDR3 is TGTGCCAGCAGTTTCAGGGGCAATGAGCAGTTCTTC.

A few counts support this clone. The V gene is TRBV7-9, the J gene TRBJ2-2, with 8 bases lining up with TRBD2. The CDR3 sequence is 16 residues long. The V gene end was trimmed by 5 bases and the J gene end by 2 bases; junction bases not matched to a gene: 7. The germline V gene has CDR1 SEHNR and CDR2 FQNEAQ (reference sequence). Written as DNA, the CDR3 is TGTGCCAGCAGCCCGTATAGCGGGATAAACACCGGGGAGCTGTTTTTT. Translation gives CASSPYSGINTGELFF.

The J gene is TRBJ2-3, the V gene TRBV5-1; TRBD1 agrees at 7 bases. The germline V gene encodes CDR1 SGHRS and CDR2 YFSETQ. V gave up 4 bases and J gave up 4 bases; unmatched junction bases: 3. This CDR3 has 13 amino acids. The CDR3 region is CASSQQGPDTQYF. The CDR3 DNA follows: TGCGCCAGCAGCCAACAGGGGCCAGATACGCAGTATTTT.

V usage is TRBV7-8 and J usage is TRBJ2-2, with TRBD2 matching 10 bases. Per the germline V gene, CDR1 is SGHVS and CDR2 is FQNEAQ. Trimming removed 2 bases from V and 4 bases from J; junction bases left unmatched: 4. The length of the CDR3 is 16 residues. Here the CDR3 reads CASSLPSGSATGELFF. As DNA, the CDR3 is TGTGCCAGCAGCTTACCTAGCGGGAGTGCCACCGGGGAGCTGTTTTTT.

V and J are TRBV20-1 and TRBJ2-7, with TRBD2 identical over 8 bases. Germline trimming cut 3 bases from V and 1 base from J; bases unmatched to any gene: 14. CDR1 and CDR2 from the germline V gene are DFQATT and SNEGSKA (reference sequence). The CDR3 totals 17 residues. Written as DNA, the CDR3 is TGCAGTGCTAGTGGGGGATCCGGGACTAGACCTTCCTACGAGCAGTACTTC. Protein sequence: CSASGGSGTRPSYEQYF.

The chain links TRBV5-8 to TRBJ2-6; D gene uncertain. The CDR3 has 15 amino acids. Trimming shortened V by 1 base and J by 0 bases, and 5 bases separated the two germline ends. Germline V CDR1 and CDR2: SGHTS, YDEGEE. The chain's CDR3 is CASSLSYSGANVLTF. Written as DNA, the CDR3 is TGTGCCAGCAGCTTGTCCTACTCTGGGGCCAACGTCCTGACTTTC.